These 20 T cell receptor beta chains were sequenced from one sample in a study of blood T cell repertoires in COVID-19. Only in-frame clones appear in the TCRdb table, and some are missing; sequencing was by immunoSEQ multiplex PCR. The profile shows about 140,000 clones, about 79% of them singletons. The specimen sequenced was PBMCs or T cells enriched from blood (not recorded which). All receptors come from a woman aged 50 to 60 who had recovered from COVID-19.

The chain employs TRBV11-2 and TRBJ1-1; the D is unclear. The germline V gene has CDR1 SGHAT and CDR2 FQNNGV. The CDR3 covers 13 residues. Between the trimmed V and J ends, which lost 0 bases and 5 bases, there was a span of 7 bases. The CDR3: CASSLDYWTEAFF. The CDR3 nucleotides read TGTGCCAGCAGCTTAGACTATTGGACTGAAGCTTTCTTT.

This clone was seen a single time. The CDR3 loop is CASSYSSGRQYEQYF. CDR3 bases: TGTGCCAGCAGTTACTCTAGCGGGAGACAATACGAGCAGTACTTC. The V call is TRBV6-5, the J call TRBJ2-7; 9 bases fit TRBD2. This CDR3 is built from 15 residues. CDR1 MNHEY and CDR2 SVGAGI come from the germline V gene. After removal of 0 bases from V and 4 bases from J, the junction contained 4 bases not matched to a gene.

In the case of this clone: Mismatch with germline at one junction end may stem from a read error. The chain couples TRBV19 to TRBJ1-1; maybe TRBD1 (6 bases). There are 14 residues in the CDR3. Germline CDR1 reads LNHDA; CDR2 reads SQIVND (reference sequence). CDR3 in DNA: TGTGCCAATAGTATTAGGGGGATGAACACTGAAGCTTTCTTT. Translating it yields CANSIRGMNTEAFF.

The V gene is TRBV30, the J gene TRBJ1-1; no firm D call. Trimming shortened V by 0 bases and J by 1 base, and 6 bases separated the two germline ends. The CDR3 extends over 13 amino acids. Germline V CDR1 and CDR2: GTSNPN, SVGIG (reference sequence). CDR3 amino acids: CAWSVLANTEAFF. CDR3 DNA sequence: TGTGCCTGGAGTGTCTTAGCGAACACTGAAGCTTTCTTT.

This chain joins TRBV7-2 and TRBJ1-6; a possible D gene is TRBD1 (6 bases). The CDR3 contains 15 residues. V was cut by 6 bases and J by 8 bases, with 17 bases left in between. The V gene's germline CDR1 is SGHTA and CDR2 FQGNSA. The CDR3 DNA reads as TGTGCCAGCAGTTTCTACGGCAGGGGTGATTCACCCCTCCACTTT. As protein: CASSFYGRGDSPLHF.

This clone was recorded a few times. The CDR3 is CASSERGGDYGYTF. DNA for the CDR3: TGTGCCAGCAGTGAACGCGGCGGTGACTATGGCTACACCTTC. V gene TRBV2 combines with J gene TRBJ1-2, with D uncertain. Germline lookup yields CDR1 SNHLY and CDR2 FYNNEI. CDR3 length: 14 residues. V lost 2 bases to trimming and J lost 3 bases, with 10 bases between them.

The chain recombines TRBV6-5 with TRBJ2-5; a weak D match, TRBD2 (5 bases). The CDR3 is 13 amino acids. The V and J ends lost 6 bases and 9 bases respectively, with 17 bases between them. Germline CDR1 and CDR2: MNHEY and SVGAGI. The CDR3 nucleotides read TGTGCCAGCAGCGTTCTTGAGGGCGCGGCCCAGTACTTC. This codes for CASSVLEGAAQYF.

The J gene is TRBJ1-3, the V gene TRBV30; D is possibly TRBD1 (6 bases). This CDR3 contains 15 residues. The V gene's germline CDR1 is GTSNPN and CDR2 SVGIG (reference sequence). V lost 5 bases, J lost 3 bases, and 17 bases lay in between. CDR3 DNA sequence: TGTGCCTGGCAAGGAAGTCCAGGGGTTGGAAACACCATATATTTT. Its protein is CAWQGSPGVGNTIYF.

This clone was seen more than once but under ten times. V is TRBV11-3 and J is TRBJ2-3, with a tentative D call TRBD2 (6 bases). The V gene lost 4 bases and the J gene lost 3 bases, with 20 bases spanning the gap. Germline loops: CDR1 SGHNT, CDR2 YENEEA. The CDR3 runs to 17 residues. The CDR3 here is CASSSRSGGTDTDTQYF. The CDR3 nucleotides read TGTGCCAGCAGCTCCCGGAGCGGCGGGACCGATACAGATACGCAGTATTTT.

This sequence joins TRBV30 and TRBJ1-1, with unresolved D. CDR1 GTSNPN and CDR2 SVGIG come from the germline V gene (reference sequence). The V and J ends lost 0 bases and 5 bases respectively, with 13 bases between them. The CDR3 extends over 14 amino acids. In DNA form, the CDR3 reads TGTGCCTGGAGTGTACTTCCAGGTCGAACTGAAGCTTTCTTT. Amino acids: CAWSVLPGRTEAFF.

J is TRBJ1-2 and V is TRBV10-1, with 7 bases matching TRBD1. Germline-derived CDR1 and CDR2 are WNHNN and SYGVQD (reference sequence). The CDR3 consists of 13 residues. V was clipped by 5 bases and J by 8 bases; unmatched bases: 8. The CDR3 protein is CASSPWTGEGYTF. DNA of the CDR3: TGCGCCAGCAGTCCTTGGACAGGCGAGGGCTACACCTTC.

The chain couples TRBV13 to TRBJ1-5, with D tentatively TRBD1 (5 bases). This CDR3 is 16 amino acids long. Germline CDR1 reads PRHDT; CDR2 reads FYEKMQ (reference sequence). V was trimmed by 0 bases and J by 5 bases, leaving 14 bases between them. The CDR3 spells CASSLGRDSVDQPQHF. For the CDR3, the DNA is TGTGCCAGCAGCTTAGGGCGAGACAGCGTAGATCAGCCCCAGCATTTT.

The chain links TRBV19 to TRBJ1-1; D uncertain. Trimming pared 7 bases from V and 5 bases from J, leaving 14 bases between. Germline V lookup: CDR1 LNHDA, CDR2 SQIVND (reference sequence). The CDR3 spans 13 residues. For the CDR3, the DNA is TGTGCCAGTATTCAAAACAGTAGGACTGAAGCTTTCTTT. It is translated as CASIQNSRTEAFF.

This rearrangement joins TRBV10-1 to TRBJ1-2; TRBD1 aligns across 8 bases. Germline trimming cut 6 bases from V and 4 bases from J; bases unmatched to any gene: 4. In germline, CDR1 is WNHNN, CDR2 SYGVQD (reference sequence). This CDR3 is 13 amino acids long. The CDR3 DNA is TGCGCCAGCAGGGACAGGGACGGCTATGGCTACACCTTC. It translates to CASRDRDGYGYTF.

The J gene is TRBJ2-7, the V gene TRBV11-2; D might be TRBD2 (5 bases). Between the trimmed V and J ends, which lost 2 bases and 2 bases, there was a span of 13 bases. From germline, CDR1 is SGHAT and CDR2 FQNNGV. CDR3 length: 15 residues. CDR3 sequence (DNA): TGTGCCAGCAGCTTACCCCGGACTGGCCCCTACGAGCAGTACTTC. This sequence encodes CASSLPRTGPYEQYF.

This rearrangement joins TRBV28 to TRBJ2-2, with D possibly matching TRBD2 (5 bases). The CDR3 has 12 residues. Germline V gives CDR1 MDHEN, CDR2 SYDVKM. With 3 bases removed from V and 8 bases from J, the gap between germline ends came to 7 bases. The CDR3 reads CASSFGGGELFF. DNA for the CDR3: TGTGCCAGCAGTTTCGGAGGAGGGGAGCTGTTTTTT.

The chain uses TRBV12-3 or TRBV12-4 and TRBJ1-1, with D tentatively TRBD1 (6 bases). The length of the CDR3 is 13 residues. V lost 7 bases and J lost 6, with 15 bases in between. Written as DNA, the CDR3 is TGTGCCAGCACCCAACAGGGTCGCGCTGAAGCTTTCTTT. This sequence encodes CASTQQGRAEAFF.

The chain recombines TRBV7-9 with TRBJ1-1; tentatively, D is TRBD1 (6 bases). There are 14 residues in the CDR3. V lost 4 bases and J 11 bases, leaving 20 bases between the germline ends. Germline assignment: CDR1 SEHNR and CDR2 FQNEAQ (reference sequence). The CDR3 bases are TGTGCCAGCAGCTACTCGGGGACACCGGGCCTCGCTTTCTTT. Protein product: CASSYSGTPGLAFF.

This clone has a handful of counts. The CDR3: CASSFGQGYGYTF. The CDR3, as DNA: TGTGCCAGCAGCTTTGGGCAGGGCTATGGCTACACCTTC. The chain employs TRBV7-8 and TRBJ1-2, with a possible D match to TRBD1 (5 bases). Trimming removed 3 bases from V and 4 bases from J, with 9 bases in between. Germline loops: CDR1 SGHVS, CDR2 FQNEAQ. The CDR3 totals 13 residues.

This chain connects TRBV5-8 to TRBJ2-7; D not resolved. There are 13 residues in the CDR3. CDR1 is SGHTS and CDR2 is YDEGEE in the germline V gene. With 4 bases removed from V and 3 bases from J, the gap between germline ends came to 11 bases. CDR3 DNA: TGTGCCAGCAGCGCCACAGCCCGCTACGAGCAGTACTTC. This gives the protein CASSATARYEQYF.